This is a list of T cell receptor beta chains from one sample in a study of cytomegalovirus exposure and HLA in healthy donors. Method: immunoSEQ multiplex PCR; TCRdb's copy keeps in-frame clones and lacks some. In the table there are around 140,000 clones, 77% of which are singletons. Sequenced: PBMCs. The receptor source for this set is a female donor in good health and CMV-seronegative. Both conserved end residues are part of each CDR3. A D gene is named only where the DNA matches it firmly.

d_gene: .
j_gene: TRBJ2-7
v_gene: TRBV10-1
CDR3aa: CASSESGYRDEQYF

d_gene: TRBD1
j_gene: TRBJ2-7
v_gene: TRBV15
CDR3aa: CATQSGQGYEQYF

d_gene: TRBD2
j_gene: TRBJ2-7
v_gene: TRBV13
CDR3aa: CASSFGGDLTYEQYF

d_gene: TRBD2
j_gene: TRBJ2-3
v_gene: TRBV9
CDR3aa: CASSASGRSGDTQYF

d_gene: TRBD1
j_gene: TRBJ1-3
v_gene: TRBV28
CDR3aa: CASSLTGEGNTIYF

d_gene: .
j_gene: TRBJ1-4
v_gene: TRBV5-8
CDR3aa: CASSLEHRLFF

d_gene: .
j_gene: TRBJ2-5
v_gene: TRBV2
CDR3aa: CASSDSPVAQTQYF

d_gene: TRBD1
j_gene: TRBJ1-1
v_gene: TRBV6-6
CDR3aa: CASSPRTGQSFF

d_gene: .
j_gene: TRBJ2-1
v_gene: TRBV27
CDR3aa: CASSSPRLPGEQFF

d_gene: TRBD1
j_gene: TRBJ1-6
v_gene: TRBV27
CDR3aa: CASSPRDRENSPLHF

d_gene: .
j_gene: TRBJ2-5
v_gene: TRBV19
CDR3aa: CASSIGTAQETQYF

d_gene: .
j_gene: TRBJ1-1
v_gene: TRBV2
CDR3aa: CASRGGFTEAFF

d_gene: TRBD2
j_gene: TRBJ2-1
v_gene: TRBV12-5
CDR3aa: CASGFHLGGGEQFF

d_gene: TRBD1
j_gene: TRBJ2-7
v_gene: TRBV10-3
CDR3aa: CAITRTGQGGSIEQYF

d_gene: .
j_gene: TRBJ1-1
v_gene: TRBV27
CDR3aa: CASRPEEGRANTEAFF

d_gene: .
j_gene: TRBJ2-7
v_gene: TRBV2
CDR3aa: CASSTPLRTGKYQSYEQYF

d_gene: .
j_gene: TRBJ1-2
v_gene: TRBV11-2
CDR3aa: CASSLGVDGYTF

d_gene: TRBD1
j_gene: TRBJ2-1
v_gene: TRBV9
CDR3aa: CASSPHRPTGDEQFF

d_gene: .
j_gene: TRBJ2-5
v_gene: TRBV5-1
CDR3aa: CASSLESRGPQETQYF

d_gene: TRBD1
j_gene: TRBJ1-4
v_gene: TRBV7-9
CDR3aa: CASSPGGQVRKLFF

d_gene: TRBD2
j_gene: TRBJ2-1
v_gene: TRBV19
CDR3aa: CASSINSGGRNEQFF

d_gene: .
j_gene: TRBJ2-5
v_gene: TRBV10-3
CDR3aa: CAISGGPGALYQETQYF

d_gene: TRBD2
j_gene: TRBJ2-5
v_gene: TRBV18
CDR3aa: CASSPELGLAGEETQYF

d_gene: .
j_gene: TRBJ2-4
v_gene: TRBV7-9
CDR3aa: CSSSPPRDRILAKNIQYF